Given below is one TCR beta chain in context. Its specificity is unknown. The data were obtained in a study of cytomegalovirus exposure and HLA in healthy donors. The PCR ran on 60 Vbeta and 13 Jbeta primers. Assay: immunoSEQ multiplex PCR; the TCRdb copy retains only in-frame clones and omits some. The sample yields 65,000 to 80,000 clones, around three quarters seen once. The study, taken as a whole, reports: Presence/absence analyses supposed approximately even sequencing depth among donors. In a later analysis, HLA-C alleles had the fewest associated TCRs, DRB1 alleles the most.

The length of the CDR3 is 14 residues. V lost 5 bases, J lost 1 base, and 11 bases lay in between. Germline-derived CDR1 and CDR2 are SGHAT and FQNNGV. This chain joins TRBV11-2 and TRBJ1-1; D not resolved. This receptor was identified in a woman between 35 and 50 years old in good health and CMV-seropositive. The sample consisted of PBMCs. The CDR3 DNA reads TGTGCCAGCAGCCGCCGGCGGTCGAACACTGAAGCTTTCTTT. This gives the protein CASSRRRSNTEAFF.